The source of this T cell receptor (beta chain) is a study of CD8 T cells in seronegative destructive rheumatoid arthritis (dated by TCRdb to about 2020). Background for the entire study: At the time of sampling, biological drugs were being given to seven out of the eight CND-RA patients. The seropositive RA, seronegative RA and healthy control comparison cohorts were taken from a previously published TCRbeta dataset and were not newly sequenced. Peripheral CD8+ TCRbeta repertoires were compared between CCP-negative destructive rheumatoid arthritis (CND-RA) patients and newly diagnosed seropositive RA, seronegative RA and healthy controls.

TCRbeta sequencing used genomic DNA from CD8+ cells, following the manufacturer's instructions. TCRbeta sequencing used the immunoSEQ assay and was run at a genomics technology centre in Finland. Turning to the authors' computational methods: Clonotype tables from the immunoSEQ preprocessing pipeline were converted to VDJtools format, and non-productive clonotypes were removed. Samples with fewer than 10,000 reads were excluded, the remaining samples were subsampled to 10,000 reads, and six of eight CND-RA samples were retained. Shannon-Wiener, Simpson and clonality indices were calculated with the VDJtools CalcDiversityStats function on data subsampled to 10,000 reads. To infer antigen specificity, non-singleton TCRbeta clonotypes were hard-matched against VDJdb, meaning no mismatches were allowed. Clusters with potentially shared antigen targets were formed by grouping CDR3 sequences that differed by one amino acid (Hamming distance 1). Group enrichment of public clonotypes was tested with one-sided Fisher's exact tests after groups were resampled to six samples, with the procedure repeated ten times. Sourced from immuneACCESS, this table was stored by TCRdb with only in-frame sequences that have V and J called. A share of the clones is absent; for the studies checked, an unresolved V gene accounts for under half, and the remainder has no known explanation. Clone size and the V and J calls come from that table; the DNA yielded D and trimming. The table for this sample lists roughly 13,000 clones; 75% to 90% of them were counted only once. Clones ranked in the top ten supply approximately 26% of the sample.

The CND-RA patients tested negative on the clinical CCP2 antibody test, and joint destruction in these patients kept progressing despite active therapy. All CND-RA patients were characterized by typical joint destruction in wrists and ankles and by failure of conventional anti-rheumatic therapy. CND-RA patients were sampled after long disease histories, spanning decades in several cases, rather than at diagnosis. Each patient provided about 45 millilitres of EDTA-anticoagulated peripheral blood. Density gradient separation with Ficoll-Paque PLUS was used to isolate peripheral blood mononuclear cells. Using AutoMACS magnetic bead positive selection, CD8+ cells were isolated from either fresh or cryopreserved PBMCs, and flow cytometry was used to check purity. Genomic DNA was extracted using Nucleospin Tissue or Tissue XS kits and then quantified on a Qubit 2.0 fluorometer. Comment on this clone: This clone's antigen is unknown. Base quality data are lacking; no much larger clone is found one base away.

General study outcomes and caveats: After adjusting for age, CND-RA patients appeared to have less diverse, more clonal CD8+ TCRbeta repertoires than other RA subtypes. The small size of the CND-RA cohort was noted as a limitation of the study. More CMV-reactive and fewer influenza A-reactive CD8+ TCRbeta sequences were observed in CND-RA repertoires than in controls and other RA subtypes. Without diagnostic samples, TCR repertoire differences may partly reflect poor disease control over the years rather than being present at onset. A distinct set of enriched public clonotypes appeared to be carried by CND-RA patients, and this finding was interpreted by the authors as support for a separate disease subset. Across the 110,000 or so clonotypes tested, no public clonotype enrichment remained significant after Benjamini-Hochberg correction.

The germline V gene sets CDR1 to SGHAT and CDR2 to FQNNGV. Germline trimming: 5 bases from V, 0 bases from J; junction bases outside gene matches: 10. The CDR3 covers 17 residues, taking in both the cysteine and the phenylalanine. The retained sequence is limited to the CDR3, 51 bases, with the frame set at the first base. The receptor was derived from a woman aged 30-55 years with seronegative destructive rheumatoid arthritis. Sequences were obtained from CD8+ T cells from blood. The rearranged segments are TRBV11-2 and TRBJ2-5; TRBD1 fits 9 bases in the junction. The base sequence is TGTGCCAGCAGCCCAACCTCGGGACAGGGACACCAAGAGACCCAGTACTTC. Its protein is CASSPTSGQGHQETQYF.